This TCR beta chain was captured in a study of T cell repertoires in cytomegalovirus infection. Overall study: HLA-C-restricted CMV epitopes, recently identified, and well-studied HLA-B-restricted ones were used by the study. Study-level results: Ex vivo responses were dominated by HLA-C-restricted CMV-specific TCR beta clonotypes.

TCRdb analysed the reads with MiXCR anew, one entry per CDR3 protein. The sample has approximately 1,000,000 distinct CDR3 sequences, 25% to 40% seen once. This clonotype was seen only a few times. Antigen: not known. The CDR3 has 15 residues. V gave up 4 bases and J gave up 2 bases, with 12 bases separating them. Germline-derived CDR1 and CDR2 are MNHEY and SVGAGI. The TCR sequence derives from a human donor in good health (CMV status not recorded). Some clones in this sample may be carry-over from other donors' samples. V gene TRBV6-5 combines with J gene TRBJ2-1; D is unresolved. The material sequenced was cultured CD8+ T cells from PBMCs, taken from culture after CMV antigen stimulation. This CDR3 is CASSSRRYPYNEQFF. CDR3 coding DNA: TGTGCCAGCAGTTCGAGGAGATATCCCTACAATGAGCAGTTCTTC.